Listed here are 18 T cell receptor beta chains from one sample, sequenced in a study of patients and donors after allogeneic stem cell transplantation (dated by TCRdb to 2018 to 2020). Library preparation was by RT-PCR. Sequencing relied on a NextSeq 550. Through fastp at Q25 and MiXCR, TCRdb rebuilt clones from the public reads, retaining in-frame beta chains. Rows matching on CDR3 protein sequence are summarized as one entry with the most common DNA and genes. This sample lists about a million distinct CDR3 sequences; approximately 19% were detected once. The ten largest clones capture 6% of the sample. The material sequenced was blood, either unsorted or a sorted T cell fraction (not recorded which). The receptors originated from a human donor who was either an allogeneic HSCT recipient or a stem cell or donor lymphocyte infusion donor (not recorded which). It is not recorded whose cells these are; they may come from a transplant donor.

This sequence joins TRBV5-1 and TRBJ1-2; 8 nucleotides agree with TRBD1. This CDR3 spans 14 amino acids. With V trimmed by 0 bases and J by 7 bases, 5 bases remained unmatched. CDR1 SGHRS and CDR2 YFSETQ come from the germline V gene. The CDR3 DNA reads TGCGCCAGCAGCTTGGACAGGACAGGGTTTGGCTACACCTTC. Amino acids: CASSLDRTGFGYTF.

This clonotype showed up just a few times. The rearrangement joins TRBV6-2 or TRBV6-3 to TRBJ2-1; D may be TRBD2 (6 bases). The germline V and J ends were trimmed by 7 bases and 4 bases, with 11 bases remaining between them. Germline V gene sequence: CDR1 MNHEY, CDR2 SVGEGT. The CDR3 is made up of 13 amino acids. The CDR3 bases are TGTGCCAGCACGCGGGGCCCATACAATGAGCAGTTCTTC. It codes for CASTRGPYNEQFF.

The rearrangement links TRBV29-1 to TRBJ2-7; TRBD1 matches 8 bases. CDR1 and CDR2 from the germline V gene are SQVTM and ANQGSEA. The CDR3 totals 13 residues. Germline trimming cut 4 bases from V and 6 bases from J; bases unmatched to any gene: 8. The CDR3 nucleotides are TGCAGCGTTGCGGACAGGGTACCTGGCGAGCAGTACTTC. Protein product: CSVADRVPGEQYF.

This clonotype was recorded at least ten times. The CDR3, as DNA: TGTGCCAGCAGTCTTCCCCCGGGACCTATCTCCTACAATGAGCAGTTCTTC. This encodes CASSLPPGPISYNEQFF. The V call is TRBV12-3 or TRBV12-4, the J call TRBJ2-1; D may match TRBD1 or TRBD2 (5 bases each). The CDR3 sequence is 17 residues long. V shed 5 bases and J shed 0 bases, with 17 bases lying between them.

The CDR3 spells CASSQERHEQFF. CDR3 nucleotide sequence: TGTGCCAGCAGCCAAGAAAGGCATGAGCAGTTCTTC. The chain has TRBV3-1 and TRBJ2-1; D gene uncertain. Between the trimmed V and J ends, which lost 0 bases and 8 bases, there was a span of 5 bases. Germline V gene lookup returns CDR1 LGHDT and CDR2 YNNKEL (reference sequence). The CDR3 spans 12 residues.

This chain uses TRBV18 with TRBJ2-1; 8 bases are shared with TRBD2. The CDR3 contains 17 residues. Germline CDR1 KGHSH, CDR2 LQKENI. V lost 3 bases, J lost 5 bases, and 12 bases stayed unmatched. DNA for the CDR3: TGTGCCAGCTCACCCCTCCGGACTAGCCCCTTAAACAATGAGCAGTTCTTC. Amino acids: CASSPLRTSPLNNEQFF.

There are many counts of this clonotype. One junction end disagrees with the germline gene, perhaps due to a read error. V is TRBV14 and J is TRBJ2-2, with D uncertain. This CDR3 is built from 12 residues. Germline V gene lookup returns CDR1 SGHDN and CDR2 FVKESK. DNA of the CDR3: TGCGCCAGCAGCCCTTACACCGGGGAGCTGTTTTTT. This sequence encodes CASSPYTGELFF.

V usage is TRBV6-1 and J usage is TRBJ1-1, with 10 positions matching TRBD1. Germline CDR1 reads MNHNS; CDR2 reads SASEGT. With 6 bases clipped from V and 0 bases from J, the junction kept 4 bases outside the gene matches. The CDR3 is made up of 15 amino acids. CDR3 sequence: CASRWTGGMNTEAFF. The CDR3 DNA sequence: TGTGCCAGCAGGTGGACAGGGGGGATGAACACTGAAGCTTTCTTT.

The chain has TRBV3-1 and TRBJ2-1; TRBD2 aligns across 9 bases. CDR3 size: 17 residues. Per germline, CDR1 LGHDT and CDR2 YNNKEL (reference sequence). With V trimmed by 3 bases and J by 3 bases, 9 bases remained unmatched. The CDR3 reads CASSHGVAGVIYNEQFF. CDR3 nucleotides: TGTGCCAGCAGCCATGGGGTAGCGGGAGTGATCTACAATGAGCAGTTCTTC.

V is TRBV3-1 and J is TRBJ1-3; 11 positions match TRBD1. J was trimmed by 1 base and V by 1 base; bases with no gene match: 3. Germline assignment: CDR1 LGHDT and CDR2 YNNKEL (reference sequence). This CDR3 spans 17 amino acids. As DNA, the CDR3 is TGTGCCAGCAGCCAAGGGACAGGGGGCATTTCTGGAAACACCATATATTTT. Translated: CASSQGTGGISGNTIYF.

This clonotype was detected once. Compared with germline, one end of the junction differs, possibly owing to a read error. V and J are TRBV20-1 and TRBJ2-2; perhaps TRBD2 as D (5 bases). The CDR3 extends over 12 amino acids. CDR1 and CDR2 from the germline V gene are DFQATT and SNEGSKA (reference sequence). CDR3: CGARAEPGELFF. The CDR3 DNA sequence: TGCGGTGCTAGAGCGGAACCCGGGGAGCTGTTTTTT.

This chain uses TRBV16 with TRBJ1-5; D gene unclear. CDR1 and CDR2 from the germline V gene are KGHSY and FQNENV. Between the trimmed V and J ends, which lost 4 bases and 5 bases, there was a span of 15 bases. The CDR3 extends over 15 amino acids. The CDR3 region has the DNA TGTGCCAGCAGCCGCGACTATGGTTGGGATCAGCCCCAGCATTTT. It translates to CASSRDYGWDQPQHF.

The chain employs TRBV5-1 and TRBJ2-3, with TRBD2 identical over 9 bases. Germline trimming cut 1 base from V and 2 bases from J; bases unmatched to any gene: 5. Germline V gene sequence: CDR1 SGHRS, CDR2 YFSETQ. The CDR3 runs 16 residues. The CDR3 DNA is TGCGCCAGCAGCTTGCCCACTAGCGGGTTCACAGATACGCAGTATTTT. This codes for CASSLPTSGFTDTQYF. The whole variable domain, remainder taken from reference TRBV5-1 and TRBJ2-3, is KAGVTQTPRYLIKTRGQQVTLSCSPISGHRSVSWYQQTPGQGLQFLFEYFSETQRNKGNFPGRFSGRQFSNSRSEMNVSTLELGDSALYLCASSLPTSGFTDTQYFGPGTRLTVL.

This clonotype has only a few counts. V is TRBV11-2 and J is TRBJ1-3; D is uncertain. V was shortened by 4 bases and J by 4 bases, with 11 bases between the two germline ends. Germline V gene data show CDR1 as SGHAT and CDR2 as FQNNGV. This CDR3 contains 14 residues. The CDR3 loop reads CASSSTGQGNTIYF. As DNA, the CDR3 is TGTGCCAGCAGCTCTACGGGCCAGGGAAACACCATATATTTT.

The chain recombines TRBV5-1 with TRBJ1-2, with no clear D. Between the trimmed V and J ends, which lost 4 bases and 7 bases, there was a span of 11 bases. There are 12 residues in the CDR3. Germline assignment: CDR1 SGHRS and CDR2 YFSETQ. The CDR3 region is CASSPDPGGYTF. CDR3 sequence (DNA): TGCGCCAGCAGCCCAGATCCCGGTGGCTACACCTTC.

This clonotype showed up just a few times. The rearrangement joins TRBV5-1 to TRBJ1-1; TRBD1 might be the D (5 bases). The V end was cut by 1 base, the J end by 7 bases, with 23 bases between. Germline loops: CDR1 SGHRS, CDR2 YFSETQ. The CDR3 is 17 residues long. The CDR3 DNA is TGCGCCAGCAGCTTGCCACCCCCCCAAGACAGCCTAAATGAAGCTTTCTTT. Its translation is CASSLPPPQDSLNEAFF. The full variable domain, completed using reference TRBV5-1 and TRBJ1-1, is KAGVTQTPRYLIKTRGQQVTLSCSPISGHRSVSWYQQTPGQGLQFLFEYFSETQRNKGNFPGRFSGRQFSNSRSEMNVSTLELGDSALYLCASSLPPPQDSLNEAFFGQGTRLTVV.

This clonotype appeared many times. This chain joins TRBV24-1 and TRBJ2-3; TRBD1 might be the D (6 bases). CDR1 and CDR2 from the germline V gene are KGHDR and SFDVKD. The CDR3 is 12 amino acids. V lost 5 bases and J 7 bases, leaving 9 bases between the germline ends. As DNA, the CDR3 is TGTGCCACCAGTGGTGGGGGCAATACGCAGTATTTT. The encoded protein is CATSGGGNTQYF.

In this sample, this clonotype turned up a few times. The chain carries TRBV7-9 and TRBJ2-5; TRBD2 matches at 12 bases. Germline CDR1 reads SEHNR; CDR2 reads FQNEAQ (reference sequence). With 4 bases clipped from V and 0 bases from J, the junction kept 6 bases outside the gene matches. The CDR3 runs 17 residues. This CDR3 reads CASSSVTSGRNQETQYF. The CDR3 DNA is TGTGCCAGCAGCTCTGTTACTAGCGGGAGGAACCAAGAGACCCAGTACTTC.